This T cell receptor beta chain derives from a study of blood T cell repertoires in COVID-19. About the research overall: COVID-19 samples, acute and convalescent, were from the United States, Italy and Spain.

The cohort comprised adults aged 18 to 89 years residing in under 30 US areas. TCRdb's table, derived via immunoSEQ multiplex PCR, lists solely in-frame clones and lacks some. Of about 170,000 clones listed, around 78% are singletons. The CDR3 has 13 amino acids. Germline V gene data show CDR1 as MNHEY and CDR2 as SVGAGI. The ends were cut back, 6 bases at V and 7 bases at J, with 16 bases in the middle. Sequenced: PBMCs or T cells enriched from blood (not recorded which). The chain combines TRBV6-5 with TRBJ2-7; D unresolved. The receptor comes from a woman in her 50s who had recovered from COVID-19. The CDR3 coding sequence is TGTGCCAGCAGACTGGGCGAGTACACGGAGCAGTACGTC. Translating gives CASRLGEYTEQYV.